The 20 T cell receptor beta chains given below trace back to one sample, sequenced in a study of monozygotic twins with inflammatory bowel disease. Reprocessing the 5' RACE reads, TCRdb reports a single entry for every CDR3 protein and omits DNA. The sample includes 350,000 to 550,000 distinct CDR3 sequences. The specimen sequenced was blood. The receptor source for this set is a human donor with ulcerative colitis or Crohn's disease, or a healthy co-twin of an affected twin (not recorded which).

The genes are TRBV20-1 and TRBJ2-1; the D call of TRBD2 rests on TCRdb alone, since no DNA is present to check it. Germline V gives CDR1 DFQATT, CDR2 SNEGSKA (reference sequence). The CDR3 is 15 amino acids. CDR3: CSATFAGTSYNEQFF.

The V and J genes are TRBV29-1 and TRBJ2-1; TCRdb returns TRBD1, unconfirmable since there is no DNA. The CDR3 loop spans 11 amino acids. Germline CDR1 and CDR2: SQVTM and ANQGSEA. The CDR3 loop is CSVSRANEQFF.

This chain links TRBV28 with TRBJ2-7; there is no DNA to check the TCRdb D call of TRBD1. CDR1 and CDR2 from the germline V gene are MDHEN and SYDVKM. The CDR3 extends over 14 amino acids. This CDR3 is CASSPSGTIPEQYF.

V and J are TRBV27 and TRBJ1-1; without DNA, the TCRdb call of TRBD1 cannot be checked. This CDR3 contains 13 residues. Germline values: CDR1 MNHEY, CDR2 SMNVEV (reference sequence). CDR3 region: CASSLGQGTVAFF.

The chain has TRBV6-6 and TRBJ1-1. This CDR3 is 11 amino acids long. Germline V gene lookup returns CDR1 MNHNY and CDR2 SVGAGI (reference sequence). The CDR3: CASSYLVSPFF.

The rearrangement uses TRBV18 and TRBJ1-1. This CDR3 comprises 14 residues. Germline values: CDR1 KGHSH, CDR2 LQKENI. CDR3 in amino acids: CASSPQGKNTEAFF.

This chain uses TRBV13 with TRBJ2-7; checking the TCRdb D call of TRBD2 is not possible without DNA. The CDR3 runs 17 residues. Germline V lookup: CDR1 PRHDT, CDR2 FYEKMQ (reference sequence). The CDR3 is CASSLDGSGLASYEQYF.

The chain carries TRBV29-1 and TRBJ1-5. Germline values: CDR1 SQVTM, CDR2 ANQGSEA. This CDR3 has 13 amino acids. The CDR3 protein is CSVLSGRDQPQHF.

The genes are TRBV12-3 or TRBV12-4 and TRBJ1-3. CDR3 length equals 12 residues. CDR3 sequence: CASSFLSNTIYF.

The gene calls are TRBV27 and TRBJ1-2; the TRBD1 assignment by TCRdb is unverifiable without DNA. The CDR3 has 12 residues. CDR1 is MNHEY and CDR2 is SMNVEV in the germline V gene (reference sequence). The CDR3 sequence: CASSLLGEIYTF.

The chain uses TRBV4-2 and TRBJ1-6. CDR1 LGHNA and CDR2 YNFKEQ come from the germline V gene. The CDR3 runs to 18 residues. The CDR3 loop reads CASSQRAVSSSYNSPLHF.

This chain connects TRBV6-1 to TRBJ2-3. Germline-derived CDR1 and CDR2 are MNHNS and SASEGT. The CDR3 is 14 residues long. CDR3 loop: CASSWERSLDTQYF.

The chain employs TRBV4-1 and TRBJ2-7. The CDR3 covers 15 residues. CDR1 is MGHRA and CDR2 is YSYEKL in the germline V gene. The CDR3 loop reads CASSQVYGERNEQYF.

The CDR3 loop reads CASSLAPGATGELFF. This chain uses TRBV5-1 with TRBJ2-2; TCRdb's D call, TRBD1, is unchecked because there is no DNA. This CDR3 contains 15 residues. In germline, CDR1 is SGHRS, CDR2 YFSETQ. The full variable domain, rest sourced from reference TRBV5-1 and TRBJ2-2, is KAGVTQTPRYLIKTRGQQVTLSCSPISGHRSVSWYQQTPGQGLQFLFEYFSETQRNKGNFPGRFSGRQFSNSRSEMNVSTLELGDSALYLCASSLAPGATGELFFGEGSRLTVL.

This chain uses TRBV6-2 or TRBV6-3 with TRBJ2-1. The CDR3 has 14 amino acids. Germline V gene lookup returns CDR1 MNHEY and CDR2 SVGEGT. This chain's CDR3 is CASSQSTANNEQFF.

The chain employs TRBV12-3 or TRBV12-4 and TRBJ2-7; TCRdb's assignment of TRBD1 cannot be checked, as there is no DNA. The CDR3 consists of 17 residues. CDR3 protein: CASSLATGGGRAYEQYF.

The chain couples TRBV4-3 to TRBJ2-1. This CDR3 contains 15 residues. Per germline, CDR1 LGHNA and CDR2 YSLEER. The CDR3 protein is CASSQEAVGLDEQFF.

CDR3 protein: CASSFLLGGLGDSPLHF. The chain carries TRBV27 and TRBJ1-6; the D call of TRBD1 rests on TCRdb alone, since no DNA is present to check it. Germline values: CDR1 MNHEY, CDR2 SMNVEV (reference sequence). This CDR3 is built from 17 residues.

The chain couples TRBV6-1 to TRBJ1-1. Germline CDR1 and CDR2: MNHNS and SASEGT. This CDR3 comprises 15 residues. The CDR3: CASTKRPGVGTEAFF.

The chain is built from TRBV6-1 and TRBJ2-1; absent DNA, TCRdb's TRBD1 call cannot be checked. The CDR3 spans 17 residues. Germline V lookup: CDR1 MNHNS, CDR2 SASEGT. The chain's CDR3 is CASSEGGQGVSYNEQFF.